These 14 T cell receptor beta chains originate from one sample sequenced in a study of technical replicates of blood from four donors. Generated by immunoSEQ multiplex PCR, the TCRdb table keeps only in-frame clones and is missing some. The table has about 44,000 clones, 96% seen once. The sample was T cells isolated from PBMCs. The receptors derive from a human donor in good health.

This chain uses TRBV7-9 with TRBJ2-1, with 7 bases matching TRBD2. This CDR3 spans 16 amino acids. CDR1 SEHNR and CDR2 FQNEAQ come from the germline V gene (reference sequence). Trimming took 1 base from V and 9 from J; bases not matched to a gene: 12. CDR3 coding DNA: TGTGCCAGCAGCTTAGTTCTACGCGGGAGAATGGGTGAGCAGTTCTTC. Residues: CASSLVLRGRMGEQFF.

The V gene is TRBV28, the J gene TRBJ2-1; 7 bases agree with TRBD2. This CDR3 comprises 14 residues. Germline V lookup: CDR1 MDHEN, CDR2 SYDVKM. The junction had 9 bases not matched to a gene; V was cut back by 6 bases and J by 7 bases. CDR3 amino acids: CASSHRLARNEQFF. Here the CDR3 DNA reads TGTGCCAGCAGCCATCGACTAGCTAGAAATGAGCAGTTCTTC. Full variable domain (missing parts from reference TRBV28 and TRBJ2-1): DVKVTQSSRYLVKRTGEKVFLECVQDMDHENMFWYRQDPGLGLRLIYFSYDVKMKEKGDIPEGYSVSREKKERFSLILESASTNQTSMYLCASSHRLARNEQFFGPGTRLTVL.

This chain joins TRBV5-1 and TRBJ2-1, with a weak D call TRBD2 (5 bases). From germline, CDR1 is SGHRS and CDR2 YFSETQ. The CDR3 is 14 residues long. V dropped 4 bases and J dropped 5 bases, with 13 bases sitting between them. DNA of the CDR3: TGCGCCAGCAGCCTGGGAGCGAAGGACAATGAGCAGTTCTTC. This encodes CASSLGAKDNEQFF.

The gene calls are TRBV5-4 and TRBJ1-1, with 7 bases lining up with TRBD1. CDR1 SGHNT and CDR2 YYREEE come from the germline V gene (reference sequence). J lost 10 bases, V lost 0 bases, and 3 bases had no gene match. CDR3 length: 12 amino acids. CDR3 in amino acids: CASSLGDSSAFF. CDR3 in DNA: TGTGCCAGCAGCTTGGGGGACAGTTCAGCTTTCTTT.

The rearrangement joins TRBV5-4 to TRBJ2-3; possible D gene TRBD2, 6 bases. Germline assignment: CDR1 SGHNT and CDR2 YYREEE (reference sequence). The CDR3 extends over 16 amino acids. Deletions cut 4 bases from V and 0 bases from J, with 15 bases between. CDR3 in amino acids: CASSRGTSTSTDTQYF. The CDR3, as DNA: TGTGCCAGCAGCCGAGGGACTTCAACTAGCACAGATACGCAGTATTTT.

The chain is built from TRBV10-3 and TRBJ2-3, with 8 bases lining up with TRBD2. CDR1 is ENHRY, CDR2 SYGVKD, per germline. The J segment lost 4 bases and the V segment lost 9 bases, leaving 9 bases of the junction unmatched. The CDR3 is made up of 14 amino acids. Here the CDR3 DNA reads TGTGCCATGATCCGGGAGGGGGTGGCAGATACGCAGTATTTT. This sequence encodes CAMIREGVADTQYF.

The chain links TRBV6-1 to TRBJ2-7, with TRBD2 matching over 7 bases. The V gene's germline CDR1 is MNHNS and CDR2 SASEGT. This CDR3 comprises 14 residues. The J segment lost 5 bases and the V segment lost 4 bases, leaving 8 bases of the junction unmatched. CDR3 amino acids: CASSVTSGTHEQYF. The CDR3 coding sequence is TGTGCCAGCAGTGTAACCAGCGGGACTCACGAGCAGTACTTC.

The chain couples TRBV6-1 to TRBJ2-1, with D uncertain. Germline lookup yields CDR1 MNHNS and CDR2 SASEGT. There are 12 residues in the CDR3. V lost 7 bases and J lost 8, with 12 bases in between. The CDR3 DNA reads as TGTGCCAGCACCCGGCAGGCGCATGAGCAGTTCTTC. This sequence encodes CASTRQAHEQFF.

The V gene is TRBV10-1, the J gene TRBJ2-7, with D perhaps matching TRBD1 (5 bases). Trimming shortened V by 3 bases and J by 3 bases, and 9 bases separated the two germline ends. The CDR3 is 13 amino acids. Germline V gene lookup returns CDR1 WNHNN and CDR2 SYGVQD (reference sequence). Here the CDR3 reads CASSEGQDYEQYF. CDR3 bases: TGCGCCAGCAGTGAAGGACAAGACTACGAGCAGTACTTC.

This sequence joins TRBV9 and TRBJ2-1; the match to TRBD2 covers 10 bases. The germline gives CDR1 SGDLS, CDR2 YYNGEE. The CDR3 consists of 16 residues. V was clipped by 4 bases and J by 4 bases; unmatched bases: 8. The CDR3 nucleotides are TGTGCCAGCAGCCCCGGACTAGCGGTAACTTACAATGAGCAGTTCTTC. This translates into CASSPGLAVTYNEQFF.

The chain uses TRBV5-4 and TRBJ2-7; tentatively, D is TRBD2 (5 bases). V lost 2 bases to trimming and J lost 3 bases, with 9 bases between them. The germline V gene has CDR1 SGHNT and CDR2 YYREEE (reference sequence). CDR3 length: 13 amino acids. DNA of the CDR3: TGTGCCAGCAGCTTAGGCGGGTACTACGAGCAGTACTTC. This codes for CASSLGGYYEQYF.

This chain uses TRBV9 with TRBJ1-3, with TRBD1 identical over 7 bases. With V trimmed by 3 bases and J by 4 bases, 10 bases remained unmatched. CDR1 is SGDLS, CDR2 YYNGEE, per germline. The length of the CDR3 is 16 residues. CDR3 sequence: CASSAPTGDPGNTIYF. The CDR3 DNA is TGTGCCAGCAGCGCACCCACAGGGGACCCAGGAAACACCATATATTTT.

The rearrangement uses TRBV27 and TRBJ2-1, with 9 bases lining up with TRBD2. J was trimmed by 4 bases and V by 4 bases; bases with no gene match: 8. The CDR3 contains 16 residues. The germline CDR1 and CDR2 sequences are MNHEY and SMNVEV (reference sequence). For the CDR3, the DNA is TGTGCCAGCAGTTATCTGGCGGGAGGGAGGTACAATGAGCAGTTCTTC. It encodes CASSYLAGGRYNEQFF.

J is TRBJ1-1 and V is TRBV5-6, with D hard to call. V was shortened by 6 bases and J by 0 bases, with 12 bases between the two germline ends. Germline assignment: CDR1 SGHDT and CDR2 YYEEEE. CDR3 length equals 14 residues. Here the CDR3 reads CASTLFGMNTEAFF. The CDR3 coding sequence is TGTGCCAGCACCCTCTTCGGGATGAACACTGAAGCTTTCTTT. The full variable domain, completed using reference TRBV5-6 and TRBJ1-1, is DAGVTQSPTHLIKTRGQQVTLRCSPKSGHDTVSWYQQALGQGPQFIFQYYEEEERQRGNFPDRFSGHQFPNYSSELNVNALLLGDSALYLCASTLFGMNTEAFFGQGTRLTVV.